Each of the 8 T cell receptor beta chains below was sequenced from the same sample in a study of T-cell reconstitution after alpha-beta-depleted transplantation in children (dated by TCRdb to the mid-2010s). Preparation of the library involved PCR. The instrument given in TCRdb is Illumina HiSeq 2500. TCR library preparation used molecular barcoding, with unique molecular identifiers applied to normalize quantification of the TCRbeta repertoire. The raw public data were reprocessed by TCRdb itself: fastp quality trimming at Q25, MiXCR clonotype calling, in-frame beta chains only. Every entry covers one CDR3 protein and lists the most common genes and DNA from its rows. The sample table contains about 540,000 distinct CDR3 sequences; only one count was recorded for 27% of them. The ten largest clones capture approximately 33% of the sample. The treatment or condition label of this sample denotes: allogeneic hematopoietic cell transplantation with graft depleted of TCRalphabeta T cells and CD19 B cells.

Material: PBMCs, obtained before TCRalphabeta/CD19-depleted stem cell transplant. The origin of the receptors is a boy in the first two years of life with Wiskott-Aldrich syndrome, due to receive a stem cell transplant.

This sequence joins TRBV5-6 and TRBJ2-3, with D tentatively TRBD1 or TRBD2 (5 bases each). The CDR3 extends over 13 amino acids. Per germline, CDR1 SGHDT and CDR2 YYEEEE. Trimming pared 1 base from V and 9 bases from J, leaving 12 bases between. The CDR3 region has the DNA TGTGCCAGCAGCTTGCTTAGAGGGGTAACGCAGTATTTT. It is translated as CASSLLRGVTQYF.

The rearrangement joins TRBV18 to TRBJ2-5; 10 bases map to TRBD2. J lost 1 base, V lost 2 bases, and 4 bases had no gene match. This CDR3 spans 16 amino acids. Germline V gives CDR1 KGHSH, CDR2 LQKENI. CDR3 DNA sequence: TGTGCCAGCTCACCATACTGGACTAGCGGCCAAGAGACCCAGTACTTC. Encoded protein: CASSPYWTSGQETQYF.

The V call is TRBV3-1, the J call TRBJ1-3; D is unclear. With 1 base removed from V and 4 bases from J, the gap between germline ends came to 5 bases. Germline CDR1 is LGHDT and CDR2 is YNNKEL (reference sequence). The CDR3 is 13 amino acids. The CDR3 DNA reads TGTGCCAGCAGCCAAGTTGAGGGAAACACCATATATTTT. Its translation: CASSQVEGNTIYF. Full variable domain (remainder filled in from reference TRBV3-1 and TRBJ1-3): DTAVSQTPKYLVTQMGNDKSIKCEQNLGHDTMYWYKQDSKKFLKIMFSYNNKELIINETVPNRFSPKSPDKAHLNLHINSLELGDSAVYFCASSQVEGNTIYFGEGSWLTVV.

This clonotype was detected only a few times. V usage is TRBV12-3 or TRBV12-4 and J usage is TRBJ2-5, with 8 bases lining up with TRBD2. Germline trimming cut 6 bases from V and 2 bases from J; bases unmatched to any gene: 5. CDR3 size: 14 residues. The CDR3 DNA follows: TGTGCCAGCAGCTTGGAGCGGGGGCAAGAGACCCAGTACTTC. Amino acids: CASSLERGQETQYF.

In its sample, this clonotype was seen once. The chain uses TRBV20-1 and TRBJ1-1; D is ambiguous. The V end lost 7 bases, the J end lost 1 base, and 7 bases lay between the germline ends. This CDR3 contains 11 residues. Looked up from germline, CDR1 is DFQATT and CDR2 is SNEGSKA (reference sequence). The CDR3 nucleotides are TGCAGTGTAAAGTCGAACACTGAAGCTTTCTTT. It encodes CSVKSNTEAFF.

The gene calls are TRBV20-1 and TRBJ2-1, with a weak D call TRBD2 (6 bases). This CDR3 has 16 residues. Trimming cost V 6 bases and J 7 bases, with 25 bases left between them. The V gene's germline CDR1 is DFQATT and CDR2 SNEGSKA (reference sequence). CDR3 protein: CSADRKTGTRKNEQFF. The DNA for the CDR3 is TGCAGTGCCGACAGAAAAACCGGGACTCGAAAAAATGAGCAGTTCTTC.

The V call is TRBV5-1, the J call TRBJ2-1; TRBD1 aligns across 11 bases. Germline CDR1 SGHRS, CDR2 YFSETQ. Germline trimming cut 4 bases from V and 5 bases from J; bases unmatched to any gene: 2. The length of the CDR3 is 14 residues. CDR3 loop: CASSRDRGDNEQFF. As DNA, the CDR3 is TGCGCCAGCAGCCGGGACAGGGGGGACAATGAGCAGTTCTTC.

The genes are TRBV27 and TRBJ2-1, with D unresolved. Germline values: CDR1 MNHEY, CDR2 SMNVEV (reference sequence). Trimming took 5 bases from V and 9 from J, leaving 8 bases between them. The CDR3 runs 11 residues. The CDR3 spells CASSRVGEQFF. The CDR3 DNA reads as TGTGCCAGCAGTAGAGTTGGTGAGCAGTTCTTC.